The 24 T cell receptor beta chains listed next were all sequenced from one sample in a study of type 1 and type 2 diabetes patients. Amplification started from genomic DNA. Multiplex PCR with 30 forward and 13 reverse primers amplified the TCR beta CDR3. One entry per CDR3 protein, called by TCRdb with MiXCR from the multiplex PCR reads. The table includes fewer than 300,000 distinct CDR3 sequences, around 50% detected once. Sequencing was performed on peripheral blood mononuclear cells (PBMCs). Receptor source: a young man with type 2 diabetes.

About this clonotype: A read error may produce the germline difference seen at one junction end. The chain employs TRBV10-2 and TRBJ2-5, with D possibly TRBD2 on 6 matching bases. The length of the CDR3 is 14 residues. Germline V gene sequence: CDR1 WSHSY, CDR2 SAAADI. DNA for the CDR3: TGTGCCAGCAGGGAGGTGTACCTCCAAGAGACCCAGTACTTC. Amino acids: CASREVYLQETQYF.

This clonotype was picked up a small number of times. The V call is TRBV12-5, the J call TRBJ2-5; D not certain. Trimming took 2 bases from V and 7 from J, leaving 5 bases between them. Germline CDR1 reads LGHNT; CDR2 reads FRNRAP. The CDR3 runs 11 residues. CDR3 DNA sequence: TGTGCTAGTGGTTTGTTAGGGACCCAGTACTTC. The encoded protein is CASGLLGTQYF.

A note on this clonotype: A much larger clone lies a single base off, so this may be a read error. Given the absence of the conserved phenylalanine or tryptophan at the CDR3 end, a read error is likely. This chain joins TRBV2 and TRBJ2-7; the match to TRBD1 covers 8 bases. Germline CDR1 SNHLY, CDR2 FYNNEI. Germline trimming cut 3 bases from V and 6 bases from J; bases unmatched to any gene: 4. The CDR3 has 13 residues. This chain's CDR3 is CASSDRGRPEQYL. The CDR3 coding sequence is TGTGCCAGCAGTGACAGGGGGCGACCCGAGCAGTACCTC.

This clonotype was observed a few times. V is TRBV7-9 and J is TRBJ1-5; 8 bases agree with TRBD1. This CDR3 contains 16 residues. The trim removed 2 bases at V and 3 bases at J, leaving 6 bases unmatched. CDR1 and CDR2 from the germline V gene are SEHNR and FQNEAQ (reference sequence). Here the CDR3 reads CASSLTGGPNNQPQHF. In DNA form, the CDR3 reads TGTGCCAGCAGCTTAACAGGGGGGCCTAACAATCAGCCCCAGCATTTT.

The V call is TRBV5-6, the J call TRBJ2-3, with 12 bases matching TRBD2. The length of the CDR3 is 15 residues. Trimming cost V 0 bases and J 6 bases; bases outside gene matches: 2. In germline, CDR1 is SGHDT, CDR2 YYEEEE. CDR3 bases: TGTGCCAGCAGCTTGGGACTAGCGGGAGAGGATACGCAGTATTTT. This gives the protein CASSLGLAGEDTQYF.

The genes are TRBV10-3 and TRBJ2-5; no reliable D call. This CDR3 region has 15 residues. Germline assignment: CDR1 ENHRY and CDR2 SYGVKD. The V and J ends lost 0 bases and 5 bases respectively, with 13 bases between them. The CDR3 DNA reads TGTGCCATCAGTGAGTCGAACGGGCTTGGGGAGACCCAGTACTTC. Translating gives CAISESNGLGETQYF.

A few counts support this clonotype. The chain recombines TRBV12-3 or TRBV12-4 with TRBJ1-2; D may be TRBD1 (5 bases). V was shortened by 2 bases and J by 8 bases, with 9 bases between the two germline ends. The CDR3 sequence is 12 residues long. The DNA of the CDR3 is TGTGCCAGCAGTTTACAGGGTTACGGCTACACCTTC. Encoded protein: CASSLQGYGYTF.

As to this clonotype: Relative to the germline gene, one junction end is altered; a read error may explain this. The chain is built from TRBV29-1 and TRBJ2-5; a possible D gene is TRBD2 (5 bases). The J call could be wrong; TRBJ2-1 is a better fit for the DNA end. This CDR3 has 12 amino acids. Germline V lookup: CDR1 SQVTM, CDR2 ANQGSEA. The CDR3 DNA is TGCAGCGTTATGCTTGACTACAATAAGCAGTTCTTC. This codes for CSVMLDYNKQFF.

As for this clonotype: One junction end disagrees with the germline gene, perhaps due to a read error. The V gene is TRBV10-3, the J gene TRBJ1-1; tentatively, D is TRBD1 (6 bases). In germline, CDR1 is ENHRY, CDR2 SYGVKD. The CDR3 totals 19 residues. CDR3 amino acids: CASSYLPGEASRENTEAFF. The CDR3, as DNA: TGTGCCAGCAGTTATTTGCCAGGGGAGGCTTCTCGTGAGAACACTGAAGCTTTCTTT.

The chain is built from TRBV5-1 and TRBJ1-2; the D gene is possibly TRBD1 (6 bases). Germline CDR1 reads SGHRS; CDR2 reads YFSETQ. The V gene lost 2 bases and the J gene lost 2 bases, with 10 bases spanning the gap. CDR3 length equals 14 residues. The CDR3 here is CASSFRGANYGYTF. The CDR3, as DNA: TGCGCCAGCAGCTTCCGGGGGGCAAACTATGGCTACACCTTC.

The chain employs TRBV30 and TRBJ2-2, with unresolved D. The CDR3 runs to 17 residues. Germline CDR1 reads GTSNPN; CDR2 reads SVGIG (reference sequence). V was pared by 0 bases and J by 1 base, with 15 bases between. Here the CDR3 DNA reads TGTGCCTGGAGTGTCCAGAGGTGGGAAGGGAACACCGGGGAGCTGTTTTTT. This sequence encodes CAWSVQRWEGNTGELFF.

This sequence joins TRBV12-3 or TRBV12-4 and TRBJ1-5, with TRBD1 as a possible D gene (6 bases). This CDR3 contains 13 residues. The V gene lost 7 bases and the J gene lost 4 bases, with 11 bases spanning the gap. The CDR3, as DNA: TGTGCCAGCACCTATGACAGGAATCAGCCCCAGCATTTT. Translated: CASTYDRNQPQHF.

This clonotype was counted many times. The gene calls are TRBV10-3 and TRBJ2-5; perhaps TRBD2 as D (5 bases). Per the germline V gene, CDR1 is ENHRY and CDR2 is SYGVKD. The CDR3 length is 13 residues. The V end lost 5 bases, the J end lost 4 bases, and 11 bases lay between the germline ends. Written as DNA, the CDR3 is TGTGCCATCAGTCGCCGGGGTCCAGAGACCCAGTACTTC. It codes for CAISRRGPETQYF.

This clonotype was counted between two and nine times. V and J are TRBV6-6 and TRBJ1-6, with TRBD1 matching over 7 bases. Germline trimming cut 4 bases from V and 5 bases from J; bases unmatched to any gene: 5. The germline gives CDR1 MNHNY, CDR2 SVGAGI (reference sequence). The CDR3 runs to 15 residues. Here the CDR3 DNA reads TGTGCCAGCAGTTCACGGACAGGAGATAATTCACCCCTCCACTTT. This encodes CASSSRTGDNSPLHF.

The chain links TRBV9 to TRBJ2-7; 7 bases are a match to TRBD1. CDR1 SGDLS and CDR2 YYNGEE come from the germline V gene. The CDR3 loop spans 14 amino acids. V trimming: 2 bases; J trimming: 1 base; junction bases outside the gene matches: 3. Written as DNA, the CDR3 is TGTGCCAGCAGCGTTACAGGGGAGTCCTACGAGCAGTACTTC. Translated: CASSVTGESYEQYF.

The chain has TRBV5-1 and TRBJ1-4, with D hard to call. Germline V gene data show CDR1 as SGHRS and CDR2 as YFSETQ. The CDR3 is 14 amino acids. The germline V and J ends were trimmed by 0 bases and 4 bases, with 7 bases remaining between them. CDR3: CASSLAGNNEKLFF. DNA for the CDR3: TGCGCCAGCAGCTTGGCGGGGAATAATGAAAAACTGTTTTTT. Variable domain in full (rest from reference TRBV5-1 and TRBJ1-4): KAGVTQTPRYLIKTRGQQVTLSCSPISGHRSVSWYQQTPGQGLQFLFEYFSETQRNKGNFPGRFSGRQFSNSRSEMNVSTLELGDSALYLCASSLAGNNEKLFFGSGTQLSVL.

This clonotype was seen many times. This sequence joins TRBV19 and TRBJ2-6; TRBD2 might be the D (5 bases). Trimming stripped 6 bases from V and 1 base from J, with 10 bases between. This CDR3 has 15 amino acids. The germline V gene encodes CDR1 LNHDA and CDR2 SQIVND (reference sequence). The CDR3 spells CASRPRDSGANVLTF. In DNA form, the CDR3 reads TGTGCCAGTAGGCCACGGGATTCTGGGGCCAACGTCCTGACTTTC. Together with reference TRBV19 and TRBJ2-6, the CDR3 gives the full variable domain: DGGITQSPKYLFRKEGQNVTLSCEQNLNHDAMYWYRQDPGQGLRLIYYSQIVNDFQKGDIAEGYSVSREKKESFPLTVTSAQKNPTAFYLCASRPRDSGANVLTFGAGSRLTVL.

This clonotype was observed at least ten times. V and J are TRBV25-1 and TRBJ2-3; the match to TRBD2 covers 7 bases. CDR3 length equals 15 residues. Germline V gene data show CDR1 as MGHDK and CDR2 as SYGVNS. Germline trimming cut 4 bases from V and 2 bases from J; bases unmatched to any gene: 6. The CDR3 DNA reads TGTGCCAGCAGTGTAGAGGGAGGGATCACAGATACGCAGTATTTT. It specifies CASSVEGGITDTQYF.

CDR3 residues: CASKTGVGGLNTEAFF. The CDR3 bases are TGTGCCAGTAAAACAGGGGTTGGGGGACTGAACACTGAAGCTTTCTTT. The chain joins TRBV19 to TRBJ1-1; 7 bases are a match to TRBD1. Germline lookup yields CDR1 LNHDA and CDR2 SQIVND (reference sequence). The V gene end was trimmed by 7 bases and the J gene end by 0 bases; junction bases not matched to a gene: 11. The CDR3 is made up of 16 amino acids.

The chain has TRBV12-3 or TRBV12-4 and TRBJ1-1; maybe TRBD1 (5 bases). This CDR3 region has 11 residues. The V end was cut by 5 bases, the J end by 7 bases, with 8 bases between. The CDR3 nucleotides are TGTGCCAGCAGTCGTCAGGGTGAAGCTTTCTTT. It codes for CASSRQGEAFF.

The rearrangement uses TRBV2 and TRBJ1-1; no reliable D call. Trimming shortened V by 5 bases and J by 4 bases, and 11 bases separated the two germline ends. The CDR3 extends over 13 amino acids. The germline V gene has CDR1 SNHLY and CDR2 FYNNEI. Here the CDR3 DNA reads TGTGCCAGCAGTTATCGGGCTTTCACTGAAGCTTTCTTT. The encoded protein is CASSYRAFTEAFF. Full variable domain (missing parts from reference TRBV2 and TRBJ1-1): EPEVTQTPSHQVTQMGQEVILRCVPISNHLYFYWYRQILGQKVEFLVSFYNNEISEKSEIFDDQFSVERPDGSNFTLKIRSTKLEDSAMYFCASSYRAFTEAFFGQGTRLTVV.

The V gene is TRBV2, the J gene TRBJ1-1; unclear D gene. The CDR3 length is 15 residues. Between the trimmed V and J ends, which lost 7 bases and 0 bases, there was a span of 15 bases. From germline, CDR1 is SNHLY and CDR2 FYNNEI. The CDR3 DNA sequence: TGTGCCAGCACTTTCCCCGGTCCCATGAACACTGAAGCTTTCTTT. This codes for CASTFPGPMNTEAFF.

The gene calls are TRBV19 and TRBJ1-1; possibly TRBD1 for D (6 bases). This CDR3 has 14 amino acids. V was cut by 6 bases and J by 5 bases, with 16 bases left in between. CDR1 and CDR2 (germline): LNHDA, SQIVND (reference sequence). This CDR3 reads CASRPLGGGTEAFF. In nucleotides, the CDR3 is TGTGCCAGTAGGCCCCTTGGAGGGGGAACTGAAGCTTTCTTT.

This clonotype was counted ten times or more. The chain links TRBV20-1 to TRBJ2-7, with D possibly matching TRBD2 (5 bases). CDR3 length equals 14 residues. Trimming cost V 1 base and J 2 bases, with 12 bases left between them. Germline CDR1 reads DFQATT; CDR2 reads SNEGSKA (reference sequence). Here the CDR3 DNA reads TGCAGTGCTAGAGGGACTGCCACCACCTACGAGCAGTACTTC. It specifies CSARGTATTYEQYF.